This T cell receptor (beta chain) was profiled in a study of metastatic and nonmetastatic thyroid tumors (dated by TCRdb to 2020 to 2022). About the investigation overall: Repertoires were compared across peripheral blood and tumor or nodule tissue samples from malignant and benign thyroid patients.

The CDR3 runs 15 amino acids, cysteine and phenylalanine included. The DNA shown is the 45-base CDR3, in frame from base 1. The germline V gene provides CDR1 MDHEN and CDR2 SYDVKM. V lost 3 bases and J lost 4 bases, and the count of bases not matched to a germline gene is 6. No patient had received any treatment before thyroid surgery. Patient clinical samples collected from about 2011 to 2019 were retrospectively analysed using T-cell receptor beta sequencing. Study-wide findings and limitations: In both blood and tumor samples, malignant tumors were reported to have significantly higher TCR beta diversity than benign nodules.

This clone was counted ten times or more. Its cognate antigen has yet to be identified. Base qualities are not provided; no much larger clone lies one nucleotide away. Libraries were constructed by PCR. TCRdb names Illumina HiSeq 4000 as the instrument used. High-throughput sequencing was used to profile the TCR beta-chain CDR3 region of every patient. In the source study's methods: The researchers built a classifier to tell apart papillary thyroid cancer patients with distant metastasis, based on CDR3 differences among clinicopathological groups. To measure repertoire diversity the researchers used the Shannon index, while the Morisita-Horn index served to gauge how similar the tumor and blood repertoires were. TCRdb reanalyzed the raw reads on its own, using fastp at Q25 for trimming and MiXCR for clone calling, and kept in-frame beta chains. TCRdb's processing, not the authors', yielded these V and J calls. The sample records roughly 40,000 clones, about 15% of which are singletons. The ten largest clones represent around 4% of the sample.

Here the chain combines TRBV28 and TRBJ2-3; TRBD2 lines up with 8 middle nucleotides. The receptor's source is a female donor with papillary thyroid cancer or a benign thyroid nodule (not recorded which). Some clones in this sample may be carry-over from other donors' samples. Sequenced input: blood. The nucleotide sequence reads as follows: TGTGCCAGCAGTTTTGTGGCGGGAGGCCCAGATACGCAGTATTTT. This yields the protein CASSFVAGGPDTQYF. The CDR3, completed at both ends by the reference TRBV28 and TRBJ2-3 genes, gives the full variable domain DVKVTQSSRYLVKRTGEKVFLECVQDMDHENMFWYRQDPGLGLRLIYFSYDVKMKEKGDIPEGYSVSREKKERFSLILESASTNQTSMYLCASSFVAGGPDTQYFGPGTRLTVL.